Listed here is a single T cell receptor (beta chain). Its antigen is unidentified. The data stem from a study of OX40 agonist ivuxolimab in advanced cancers. Across the study: The dose-escalation cohort was around 83% male, with a mean age of 60 years, ranging roughly 20 to 90. Study conclusions and caveats: Mean expanded clone counts were higher in CD8+ than CD4+ T cells. It was also the case that some nonresponders had low normalized T-cell clonal expansion.

Assay: immunoSEQ multiplex PCR; the TCRdb copy retains only in-frame clones and omits some. This table holds tens of thousands of clones, approximately 86% found once. Germline V lookup: CDR1 MDHEN, CDR2 SYDVKM. The length of the CDR3 is 16 residues. The V gene end was trimmed by 7 bases and the J gene end by 0 bases; junction bases not matched to a gene: 9. The chain is built from TRBV28 and TRBJ2-5; 9 positions match TRBD1. The TCR comes from an adult with an advanced solid tumor such as melanoma, head and neck, liver or kidney cancer. Sequences were derived from CD4+ or CD8+ T cells sorted from blood, sampled in a trial of the OX40 agonist ivuxolimab. The CDR3 reads CASTGTGQGHQETQYF. The CDR3 nucleotides read TGTGCCAGCACCGGTACGGGACAGGGACACCAAGAGACCCAGTACTTC.